These 6 T cell receptor beta chains were sequenced from one sample in a study of blood T cells in healthy people across ages. Together with a sample-barcoded 5' primer, a J-beta primer mix was included in a second PCR lasting roughly 6 to 12 cycles. MiXCR, run by TCRdb on the 5' RACE reads, gives a single entry per CDR3 protein. The repertoire holds fewer than 950,000 distinct CDR3 sequences, with 35% to 40% as singletons. Sequenced input: blood. These TCRs come from a man between 18 and 35 years old in good health.

The rearrangement uses TRBV9 and TRBJ2-3, with 8 bases matching TRBD1. Germline values: CDR1 SGDLS, CDR2 YYNGEE. Trimming cost V 4 bases and J 2 bases; bases outside gene matches: 9. The CDR3 extends over 16 amino acids. This chain's CDR3 is CASSTQGAPATDTQYF. Written as DNA, the CDR3 is TGTGCCAGCAGCACCCAGGGGGCTCCGGCCACAGATACGCAGTATTTT.

The rearrangement joins TRBV4-1 to TRBJ1-5; D is unresolved. The germline CDR1 and CDR2 sequences are MGHRA and YSYEKL. This CDR3 has 17 amino acids. The ends were cut back, 5 bases at V and 4 bases at J, with 21 bases in the middle. CDR3 DNA: TGCGCCAGCAGCGCCCCCCGACACGGAGGTTGGAATCAGCCCCAGCATTTT. Protein product: CASSAPRHGGWNQPQHF.

The V and J genes are TRBV5-1 and TRBJ2-2; D gene unclear. The CDR3 extends over 14 amino acids. V lost 6 bases to trimming and J lost 3 bases, with 12 bases between them. Germline CDR1 and CDR2: SGHRS and YFSETQ. Here the CDR3 DNA reads TGCGCCAGCAAAGAGGACGCCTACACCGGGGAGCTGTTTTTT. Translating it yields CASKEDAYTGELFF.

CDR3 nucleotide sequence: TGCGCCAGCAATCGAGGGCCAAACTATGGCTACACCTTC. Protein product: CASNRGPNYGYTF. This chain connects TRBV10-2 to TRBJ1-2; D ambiguous. The germline V and J ends were trimmed by 7 bases and 2 bases, with 11 bases remaining between them. Germline assignment: CDR1 WSHSY and CDR2 SAAADI. The CDR3 consists of 13 residues.

Comment on this clonotype: A much larger clonotype is one base distant, so this may be a read error. This chain links TRBV20-1 with TRBJ2-5; D is unclear. The CDR3 runs to 13 residues. Germline V gene data show CDR1 as DFQATT and CDR2 as SNEGSKA (reference sequence). The CDR3: CSAPIHLQETRYF. DNA of the CDR3: TGCAGTGCCCCCATCCACCTCCAAGAGACCCGGTACTTC.

This clonotype was observed a few times. The V and J genes are TRBV7-2 and TRBJ2-1, with 9 positions matching TRBD2. The CDR3 runs to 16 residues. V lost 0 bases, J lost 7 bases, and 7 bases stayed unmatched. Germline CDR1 and CDR2: SGHTA and FQGNSA. CDR3 region: CASSLASGGTRNEQFF. The CDR3 DNA sequence: TGTGCCAGCAGCTTAGCGAGCGGGGGGACCCGTAATGAGCAGTTCTTC.